This entry is about one TCR beta chain. Its antigen is currently unknown. With 2 bases removed from V and 15 bases from J, the gap between germline ends came to 11 bases. This CDR3 is 11 amino acids long. The V gene's germline CDR1 is SEHNR and CDR2 FQNEAQ (reference sequence). PCR amplification relied on 60 Vbeta primers (plus 13 Jbeta primers). Generated by immunoSEQ multiplex PCR, the TCRdb table keeps only in-frame clones and is missing some. The table lists fewer than 110,000 clones, around 78% of them singletons. This entry comes from a study of cytomegalovirus exposure and HLA in healthy donors. Study-level points and caveats: Several of the most significant clusters were apparently associated with common viral pathogens in a later analysis. In all likelihood, a cluster of highly shared sequence variants was a sequencing artifact.

The sequence was collected from a man younger than 40 in good health and CMV-seronegative. The chain carries TRBV7-9 and TRBJ2-1; a possible D gene is TRBD2 (6 bases). Input material: PBMCs. CDR3 amino acids: CASSLSGESFF. The DNA for the CDR3 is TGTGCCAGCAGCTTATCGGGAGAGTCGTTCTTC.